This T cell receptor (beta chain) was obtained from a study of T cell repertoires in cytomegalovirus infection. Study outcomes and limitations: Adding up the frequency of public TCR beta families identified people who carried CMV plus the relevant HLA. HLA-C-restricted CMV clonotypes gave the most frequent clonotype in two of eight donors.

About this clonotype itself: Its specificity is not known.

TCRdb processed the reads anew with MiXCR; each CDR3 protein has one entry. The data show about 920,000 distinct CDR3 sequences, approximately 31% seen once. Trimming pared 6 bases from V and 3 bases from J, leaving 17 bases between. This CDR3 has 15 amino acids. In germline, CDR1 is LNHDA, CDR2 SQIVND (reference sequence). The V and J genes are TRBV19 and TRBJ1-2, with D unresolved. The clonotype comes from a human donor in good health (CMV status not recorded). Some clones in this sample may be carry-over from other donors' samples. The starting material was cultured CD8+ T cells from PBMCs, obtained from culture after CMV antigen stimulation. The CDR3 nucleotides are TGTGCCAGTAGCCTGAAAAGGGAGACCTACTATGGCTACACCTTC. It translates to CASSLKRETYYGYTF.